This entry lists 14 T cell receptor beta chains sequenced from one sample in a study of shared clonotypes between healthy human individuals (TCRdb year 2020). Library construction relied on the immunoSEQ multiplex PCR assay. The table comes from immuneACCESS by way of TCRdb, which keeps in-frame sequences with V and J called. Part of the clones is missing from these tables; in studies checked, under half for an unresolved V gene and the rest for unknown reasons. In this sample the table shows more than 2,000,000 clones, just over 90% of which occur a single time. Under 0.45% of the sample lies in the top ten. What was sequenced was naive CD4+ T cells from PBMCs. The intended sense of this specimen's cell subset or site label: CD45RA+ positively selected. These receptors all stem from a man aged 18 to 29 in good health. Some clones in this sample may be carry-over from other donors' samples.

The chain has TRBV9 and TRBJ2-3, with 10 bases aligning to TRBD2. CDR3 size: 16 residues. V lost 2 bases to trimming and J lost 1 base; unmatched junction nucleotides: 4. Germline lookup yields CDR1 SGDLS and CDR2 YYNGEE. The CDR3 DNA sequence: TGTGCCAGCAGCGTCCTAGCGGGAGCGGGCACAGATACGCAGTATTTT. It encodes CASSVLAGAGTDTQYF.

V gene TRBV18 combines with J gene TRBJ2-1; TRBD2 matches at 11 bases. Germline CDR1 reads KGHSH; CDR2 reads LQKENI. The CDR3 covers 17 residues. The V and J ends lost 2 bases and 6 bases, in that order; junction bases with no gene match: 9. The CDR3 here is CASSPRLAGSRFNEQFF. Here the CDR3 DNA reads TGTGCCAGCTCACCAAGACTAGCGGGATCCCGATTCAATGAGCAGTTCTTC.

The V call is TRBV4-2, the J call TRBJ1-5; D gene ambiguous. The CDR3 sequence is 16 residues long. V was cut by 0 bases and J by 4 bases, with 13 bases left in between. CDR1 and CDR2 (germline): LGHNA, YNFKEQ. The CDR3 DNA reads TGTGCCAGCAGCCAAGACGCGTCCCCGTTGAATCAGCCCCAGCATTTT. Residues: CASSQDASPLNQPQHF.

This clone was recorded once. Other DNA sequences within the sample encode an identical CDR3. This chain joins TRBV5-1 and TRBJ2-7; the D call may be TRBD1 or TRBD2 (6 bases each). Trimming took off 1 base at V and 1 base at J, with 9 bases between the two ends. The CDR3 is made up of 14 amino acids. The germline CDR1 and CDR2 sequences are SGHRS and YFSETQ. The CDR3 reads CASSLTGASYEQYF. CDR3 nucleotides: TGCGCCAGCAGCTTGACGGGGGCATCCTACGAGCAGTACTTC.

The V call is TRBV7-9, the J call TRBJ1-2; TRBD1 might be the D (6 bases). Germline V gene lookup returns CDR1 SEHNR and CDR2 FQNEAQ (reference sequence). The CDR3 is 15 amino acids. V was pared by 5 bases and J by 8 bases, with 21 bases between. CDR3 nucleotide sequence: TGTGCCAGCAGCGGAGAGAACCAGGGGATTGGGGGCTACACCTTC. As protein: CASSGENQGIGGYTF. The complete variable domain, with remaining parts taken from reference TRBV7-9 and TRBJ1-2, reads DTGVSQNPRHKITKRGQNVTFRCDPISEHNRLYWYRQTLGQGPEFLTYFQNEAQLEKSRLLSDRFSAERPKGSFSTLEIQRTEQGDSAMYLCASSGENQGIGGYTFGSGTRLTVV.

Concerning this clone itself: Additional DNA sequences in this sample encode the identical CDR3. The V gene is TRBV28, the J gene TRBJ1-2; TRBD1 matches at 8 bases. This CDR3 is 12 amino acids long. The ends lost 5 bases at V and 14 bases at J; junction bases unmatched: 10. The germline V gene has CDR1 MDHEN and CDR2 SYDVKM. The CDR3 DNA follows: TGTGCCAGCAGTCCGGGACAGGCGATCATTACCTTC. It specifies CASSPGQAIITF.

This clone was detected once. This chain joins TRBV9 and TRBJ2-1; a weak D match, TRBD2 (6 bases). The CDR3 is 17 residues long. The germline V gene encodes CDR1 SGDLS and CDR2 YYNGEE. V lost 3 bases, J lost 0 bases, and 16 bases lay in between. The CDR3 loop is CASSGVGAEGSYNEQFF. CDR3 DNA: TGTGCCAGCAGCGGAGTCGGGGCGGAGGGCTCCTACAATGAGCAGTTCTTC.

A word on this clone: At one end the junction does not follow the germline gene, possibly because of a read error. The chain combines TRBV5-3 with TRBJ1-2; 11 bases align to TRBD1. TRBV5-3 is classed as an ORF, of uncertain function. CDR3 size: 11 residues. The CDR3 nucleotides are TGTGCCAGAAGCCCGGACAGGGGGCCCAACTTC. Residues: CARSPDRGPNF.

The chain recombines TRBV9 with TRBJ2-3; 9 bases are shared with TRBD2. CDR1 and CDR2 (germline): SGDLS, YYNGEE. The CDR3 is 18 amino acids. With 1 base clipped from V and 2 bases from J, the junction kept 11 bases outside the gene matches. The CDR3 sequence is CASSVTLSPSGATDTQYF. CDR3 coding DNA: TGTGCCAGCAGCGTAACCCTCTCTCCTAGCGGGGCCACAGATACGCAGTATTTT.

This chain links TRBV28 with TRBJ2-5, with D perhaps TRBD1 (6 bases). Trimming left V 5 bases short and J 7 bases short, with 14 bases between. Germline CDR1 reads MDHEN; CDR2 reads SYDVKM. CDR3 length: 13 residues. This CDR3 is CASSNRALGTQYF. CDR3 nucleotide sequence: TGTGCCAGCAGTAACAGGGCGCTCGGGACCCAGTACTTC.

This sequence joins TRBV7-9 and TRBJ2-3; no clear D. The V and J ends lost 1 base and 6 bases respectively, with 8 bases between them. CDR1 is SEHNR and CDR2 is FQNEAQ in the germline V gene (reference sequence). This CDR3 comprises 13 residues. The CDR3 DNA is TGTGCCAGCAGCTTAGGGGATTGGGATACGCAGTATTTT. This sequence encodes CASSLGDWDTQYF.

The J gene is TRBJ2-3, the V gene TRBV7-3, with a possible D match to TRBD2 (5 bases). From germline, CDR1 is SGHTA and CDR2 FQGTGA. The CDR3 totals 16 residues. Between the trimmed V and J ends, which lost 2 bases and 0 bases, there was a span of 12 bases. The CDR3 DNA sequence: TGTGCCAGCAGCTTACTAGCCGGGCCTAGCACAGATACGCAGTATTTT. Its protein is CASSLLAGPSTDTQYF.

The V gene is TRBV29-1, the J gene TRBJ2-7, with D possibly called TRBD1 or TRBD2 (5 bases each). Trimming removed 2 bases at V and 2 bases at J, with 13 bases between. From germline, CDR1 is SQVTM and CDR2 ANQGSEA. This CDR3 contains 14 residues. The DNA for the CDR3 is TGCAGCGTTGAACTTGGGGGTGCTCCCTACGAGCAGTACTTC. As protein: CSVELGGAPYEQYF.

The chain is built from TRBV5-1 and TRBJ2-7; TRBD2 matches at 7 bases. The CDR3 contains 14 residues. V shed 1 base, J shed 2 bases, and the junction held 3 bases outside the gene matches. CDR1 and CDR2 (germline): SGHRS, YFSETQ. CDR3 protein: CASSLSSGPYEQYF. The CDR3 nucleotides are TGCGCCAGCAGCTTGTCTAGCGGACCCTACGAGCAGTACTTC.